The 2 T cell receptor beta chains reported below all come from one sample, sequenced in a study of T cell responses to AZD1222 COVID-19 vaccine. The method was immunoSEQ multiplex PCR; TCRdb's version includes in-frame clones alone and lacks a portion of them. The sample contains approximately 150,000 clones, nearly 90% of which appear only once. The source was peripheral blood, collected 28 days after the second dose of the MenACWY control vaccine. The receptors shown here come from an adult who received the MenACWY meningococcal vaccine as a control.

The chain carries TRBV3-1 (or the pseudogene TRBV3-2) and TRBJ2-6; D is unclear. CDR3 length: 14 amino acids. The germline V gene has CDR1 LGHDT and CDR2 YNNKEL (reference sequence). The V gene lost 4 bases and the J gene lost 4 bases, with 8 bases spanning the gap. The CDR3 reads CASSPSRGANVLTF. The CDR3 bases are TGTGCCAGCAGCCCCAGTAGGGGGGCCAACGTCCTGACTTTC.

The V and J genes are TRBV13 and TRBJ2-3; a possible D gene is TRBD2 (6 bases). Germline-derived CDR1 and CDR2 are PRHDT and FYEKMQ (reference sequence). The CDR3 consists of 13 residues. Deletions cut 2 bases from V and 5 bases from J, with 8 bases between. The DNA of the CDR3 is TGTGCCAGCAGCTTATCGGGGGTAGATACGCAGTATTTT. Residues: CASSLSGVDTQYF.